This TCR beta chain stems from a study of T cell responses to AZD1222 COVID-19 vaccine. Regarding the study as a whole: In a largely white British group with more females than males, clonal diversity was possibly underestimated.

The CDR3 runs 13 residues. V lost 4 bases, J lost 5 bases, and 12 bases lay in between. From germline, CDR1 is SGHRS and CDR2 YFSETQ. This table comes from immunoSEQ multiplex PCR, and its TCRdb copy is limited to in-frame clones, with some not included. The sample shows around 150,000 clones, 80% to 95% of them seen only once. Note on this clone: Its specificity is not known.

The sequencing used peripheral blood, collected 28 days after the second AZD1222 dose. The V and J genes are TRBV5-1 and TRBJ1-2; the D gene is possibly TRBD1 (6 bases). This TCR was sampled from an adult who received the AZD1222 COVID-19 vaccine. CDR3 DNA: TGCGCCAGCAGCCCTACAGGGCTATATGGCTACACCTTC. As protein: CASSPTGLYGYTF.